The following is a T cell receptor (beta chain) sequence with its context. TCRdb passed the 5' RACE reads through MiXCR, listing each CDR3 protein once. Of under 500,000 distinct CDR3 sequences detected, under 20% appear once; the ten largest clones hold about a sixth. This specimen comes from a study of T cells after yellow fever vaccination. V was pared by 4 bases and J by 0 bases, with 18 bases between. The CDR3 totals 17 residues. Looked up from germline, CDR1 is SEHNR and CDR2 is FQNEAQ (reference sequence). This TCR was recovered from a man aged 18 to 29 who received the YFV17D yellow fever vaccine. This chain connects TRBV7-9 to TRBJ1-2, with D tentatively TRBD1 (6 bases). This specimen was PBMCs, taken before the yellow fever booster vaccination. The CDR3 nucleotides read TGTGCCAGCAGCTATTACCAGGGGAAAAAAGCTAACTATGGCTACACCTTC. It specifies CASSYYQGKKANYGYTF.